These 15 T cell receptor beta chains share one sample of origin, sequenced in a study of shared clonotypes between healthy human individuals. CD45RO-negative cells were positively selected for CCR7, leaving out terminally differentiated effector memory CD45RA+ cells. The protocol was immunoSEQ multiplex PCR, while the TCRdb copy is restricted to in-frame clones and leaves out a portion. The sample has approximately 2,000,000 clones, around 93% seen once. Material: naive CD8+ T cells from PBMCs. These receptors came from a man aged 18 to 30 in good health. Some clones in this sample may be carry-over from other donors' samples.

The chain combines TRBV5-6 with TRBJ2-1; a weak D match, TRBD2 (8 bases). This CDR3 is built from 14 residues. From germline, CDR1 is SGHDT and CDR2 YYEEEE. V lost 3 bases and J lost 6, with 13 bases in between. In DNA, the CDR3 is TGTGCCAGCAGCTGGGACAGCGGGAGCAATGAGCAGTTCTTC. Its protein is CASSWDSGSNEQFF. The whole variable domain, filled in from reference TRBV5-6 and TRBJ2-1, reads DAGVTQSPTHLIKTRGQQVTLRCSPKSGHDTVSWYQQALGQGPQFIFQYYEEEERQRGNFPDRFSGHQFPNYSSELNVNALLLGDSALYLCASSWDSGSNEQFFGPGTRLTVL.

CDR3 nucleotide sequence: TGCAGCGCTACCTCCGGGACAGGGGAGCAGTACTTC. Translated: CSATSGTGEQYF. The chain links TRBV29-1 to TRBJ2-7; 9 nucleotides match TRBD1. Per germline, CDR1 SQVTM and CDR2 ANQGSEA. CDR3 length: 12 residues. Trimming removed 7 bases from V and 7 bases from J; junction bases left unmatched: 8.

A few counts support this clone. The sample carries other DNA sequences with the same CDR3. V gene TRBV27 combines with J gene TRBJ2-1, with D unclear. CDR1 and CDR2 from the germline V gene are MNHEY and SMNVEV (reference sequence). This CDR3 contains 11 residues. V lost 2 bases to trimming and J lost 6 bases, with 2 bases between them. CDR3 nucleotide sequence: TGTGCCAGCAGTTTAGGCAATGAGCAGTTCTTC. The encoded protein is CASSLGNEQFF.

About this clone itself: Other nucleotide sequences from this sample produce the same CDR3. The chain is built from TRBV9 and TRBJ2-7; 8 positions agree with TRBD2. Germline loops: CDR1 SGDLS, CDR2 YYNGEE. V dropped 0 bases and J dropped 0; count of bases not matched to a gene: 2. This CDR3 spans 15 amino acids. Written as DNA, the CDR3 is TGTGCCAGCAGCGTAGGTAGCGGGGACTCCTACGAGCAGTACTTC. Its protein is CASSVGSGDSYEQYF.

CDR3: CASSVPGLGAYNEQFF. Written as DNA, the CDR3 is TGTGCCAGCAGCGTGCCGGGACTAGGCGCCTACAATGAGCAGTTCTTC. The chain recombines TRBV5-4 with TRBJ2-1; 8 bases are a match to TRBD2. The ends lost 4 bases at V and 2 bases at J; junction bases unmatched: 8. The CDR3 sequence is 16 residues long. CDR1 and CDR2 from the germline V gene are SGHNT and YYREEE (reference sequence).

This chain links TRBV27 with TRBJ2-7; no firm D call. Trimming took off 2 bases at V and 0 bases at J, with 11 bases between the two ends. Germline V gene sequence: CDR1 MNHEY, CDR2 SMNVEV (reference sequence). This CDR3 is 15 amino acids long. For the CDR3, the DNA is TGTGCCAGCAGTTTAATTCCCGCGTACTCCTACGAGCAGTACTTC. It codes for CASSLIPAYSYEQYF.

Note on this clone: Other DNA sequences in this sample translate to the same CDR3. The gene calls are TRBV30 and TRBJ1-2; D perhaps matches TRBD1 (6 bases). Per germline, CDR1 GTSNPN and CDR2 SVGIG (reference sequence). There are 13 residues in the CDR3. V lost 0 bases and J lost 2, with 7 bases in between. CDR3 protein: CAWSVTGNYGYTF. In DNA, the CDR3 is TGTGCCTGGAGTGTAACAGGGAACTATGGCTACACCTTC.

Of note for this clone: Additional DNA sequences in this sample encode the identical CDR3. The CDR3 DNA reads TGTGCCAGCAGTACTAGGGACTCTTACAATGAGCAGTTCTTC. Translated, it gives CASSTRDSYNEQFF. The chain uses TRBV27 and TRBJ2-1, with a weak D call TRBD2 (6 bases). Germline CDR1 and CDR2: MNHEY and SMNVEV (reference sequence). The CDR3 totals 14 residues. Between the trimmed V and J ends, which lost 5 bases and 4 bases, there was a span of 12 bases.

The genes are TRBV27 and TRBJ1-2, with 9 bases lining up with TRBD1. The J segment lost 2 bases and the V segment lost 7 bases, leaving 8 bases of the junction unmatched. Per the germline V gene, CDR1 is MNHEY and CDR2 is SMNVEV (reference sequence). This CDR3 is built from 15 residues. CDR3 loop: CASTRDREGNYGYTF. The CDR3 DNA reads as TGTGCCAGCACCCGGGACAGGGAGGGCAACTATGGCTACACCTTC.

The chain combines TRBV4-1 with TRBJ2-1; 8 nucleotides match TRBD2. Germline CDR1 is MGHRA and CDR2 is YSYEKL. This CDR3 has 13 residues. V gave up 10 bases and J gave up 12 bases; unmatched junction bases: 14. The DNA for the CDR3 is TGCGCCACCTCAGCGGGAGAATTCATTGGGCAGTTCTTC. Its protein product is CATSAGEFIGQFF.

The genes are TRBV5-4 and TRBJ2-5; tentative D call: TRBD1 (5 bases). The DNA matches TRBJ2-7 better at its end, which makes the J call doubtful. CDR1 is SGHNT, CDR2 YYREEE, per germline (reference sequence). The CDR3 totals 12 residues. The CDR3: CASSSDSYEQYF. For the CDR3, the DNA is TGTGCCAGCAGCTCAGACAGCTACGAGCAGTACTTC.

V usage is TRBV9 and J usage is TRBJ2-4, with a tentative D call TRBD2 (6 bases). Germline loops: CDR1 SGDLS, CDR2 YYNGEE. V lost 0 bases and J 1 base, leaving 11 bases between the germline ends. This CDR3 is built from 16 residues. DNA of the CDR3: TGTGCCAGCAGCGTAGACGGGGGAGGTGCCAAAAACATTCAGTACTTC. It is translated as CASSVDGGGAKNIQYF.

This chain uses TRBV5-6 with TRBJ1-2; 8 nucleotides line up with TRBD1. Trimming cost V 3 bases and J 6 bases; bases outside gene matches: 1. Germline assignment: CDR1 SGHDT and CDR2 YYEEEE. The length of the CDR3 is 12 residues. The CDR3 DNA reads TGTGCCAGCAGCTGGACAGGGAATGGCTACACCTTC. Translating it yields CASSWTGNGYTF.

Notes on this clone: Relative to the germline gene, one junction end is altered; a read error may explain this. The rearrangement joins TRBV13 to TRBJ2-7; 12 positions agree with TRBD2. Germline CDR1 PRHDT, CDR2 FYEKMQ (reference sequence). The CDR3 extends over 12 amino acids. The CDR3 DNA reads TGTGCCAGCAGCCCCGGACTAGCGGGATTTACCTTC. Translating it yields CASSPGLAGFTF.

The rearrangement links TRBV6-1 to TRBJ2-2; 8 positions agree with TRBD2. V trimming: 4 bases; J trimming: 8 bases; junction bases outside the gene matches: 15. Germline CDR1 is MNHNS and CDR2 is SASEGT. The CDR3 is made up of 17 amino acids. The CDR3 spells CASSVGKLREGPGELFF. In DNA form, the CDR3 reads TGTGCCAGCAGTGTGGGGAAATTACGGGAGGGCCCTGGGGAGCTGTTTTTT.